The TCR beta chain under discussion was sequenced for a study of shared clonotypes between healthy human individuals. The study's findings and limits: Some clonotypes were shared by all four sorted-subset donors, while others were not shared. The non-shared ones had lower generation probabilities than the shared ones. With a few donors compared, about 5.2% of naive CD4 clonotypes were shared.

It was across several immunoSEQ plates that each subset's genomic DNA was evenly split. In the study's own analysis: As immunoSEQ supplied junction-only sequences (without quality scores), filtering differed. Some clones are missing from TCRdb's copy, which holds only in-frame ones; the method was immunoSEQ multiplex PCR. V, J and clone size are taken as reported in that table, and D and trimming were inferred from the DNA itself. The sample holds around 350,000 clones, about 73% seen once. Between the trimmed V and J ends, which lost 5 bases and 4 bases, there was a span of 11 bases. This CDR3 is built from 13 residues. Germline loops: CDR1 SGHVS, CDR2 FQNEAQ. As to this clone: The antigen is unknown.

The sequence was collected from a man aged 25-40 years in good health. What was sequenced was memory CD4+ T cells sorted from blood. Subset given: CD45RA-negative fraction. V gene TRBV7-8 combines with J gene TRBJ1-2; no definite D call. In DNA form, the CDR3 reads TGTGCCAGCAGCCCTACCGGGGTCTATGGCTACACCTTC. Its translation: CASSPTGVYGYTF.